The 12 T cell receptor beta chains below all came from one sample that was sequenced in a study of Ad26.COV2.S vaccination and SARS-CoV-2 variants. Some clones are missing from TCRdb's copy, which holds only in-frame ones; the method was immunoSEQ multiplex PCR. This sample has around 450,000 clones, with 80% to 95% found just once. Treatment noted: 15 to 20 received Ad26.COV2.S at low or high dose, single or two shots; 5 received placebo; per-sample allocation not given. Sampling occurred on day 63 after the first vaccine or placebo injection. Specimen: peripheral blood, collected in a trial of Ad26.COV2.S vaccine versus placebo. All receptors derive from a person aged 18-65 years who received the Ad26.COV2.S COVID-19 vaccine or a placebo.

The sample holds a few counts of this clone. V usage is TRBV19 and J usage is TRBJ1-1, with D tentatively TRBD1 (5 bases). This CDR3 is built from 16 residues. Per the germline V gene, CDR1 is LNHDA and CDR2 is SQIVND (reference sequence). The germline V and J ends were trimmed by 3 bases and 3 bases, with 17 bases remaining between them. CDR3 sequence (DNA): TGTGCCAGTAGTATGGGAACCAGGGCTCGGGACACTGAAGCTTTCTTT. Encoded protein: CASSMGTRARDTEAFF.

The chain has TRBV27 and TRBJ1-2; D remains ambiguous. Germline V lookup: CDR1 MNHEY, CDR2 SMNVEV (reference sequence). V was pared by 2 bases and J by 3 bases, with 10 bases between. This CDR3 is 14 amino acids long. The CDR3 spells CASSLSWEDYGYTF. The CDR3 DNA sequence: TGTGCCAGCAGTTTAAGTTGGGAGGACTATGGCTACACCTTC.

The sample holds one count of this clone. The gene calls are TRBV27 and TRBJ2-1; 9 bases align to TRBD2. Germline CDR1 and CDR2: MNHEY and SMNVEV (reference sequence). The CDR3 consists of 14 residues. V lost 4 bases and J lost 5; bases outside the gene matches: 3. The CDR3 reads CASSSLAGDNEQFF. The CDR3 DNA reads TGTGCCAGCAGTTCCTTAGCGGGGGACAATGAGCAGTTCTTC.

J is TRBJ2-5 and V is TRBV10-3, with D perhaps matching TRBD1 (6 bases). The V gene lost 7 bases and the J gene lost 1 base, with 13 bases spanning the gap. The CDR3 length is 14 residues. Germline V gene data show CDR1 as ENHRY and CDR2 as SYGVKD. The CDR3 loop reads CAIKPTGAQETQYF. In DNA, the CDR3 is TGTGCCATCAAACCGACAGGAGCCCAAGAGACCCAGTACTTC.

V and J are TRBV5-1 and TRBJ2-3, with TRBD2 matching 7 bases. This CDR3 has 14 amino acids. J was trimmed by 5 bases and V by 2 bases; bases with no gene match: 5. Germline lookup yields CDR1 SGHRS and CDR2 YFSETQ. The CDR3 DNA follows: TGCGCCAGCAGCTTAGGGAGGGTAGGAGATACGCAGTATTTT. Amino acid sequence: CASSLGRVGDTQYF.

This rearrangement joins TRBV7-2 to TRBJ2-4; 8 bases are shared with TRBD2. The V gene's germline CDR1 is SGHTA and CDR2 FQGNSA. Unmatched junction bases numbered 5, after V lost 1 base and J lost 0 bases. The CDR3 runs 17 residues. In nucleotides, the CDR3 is TGTGCCAGCAGCTTAGACGGGACTAGATTAGCCAAAAACATTCAGTACTTC. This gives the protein CASSLDGTRLAKNIQYF.

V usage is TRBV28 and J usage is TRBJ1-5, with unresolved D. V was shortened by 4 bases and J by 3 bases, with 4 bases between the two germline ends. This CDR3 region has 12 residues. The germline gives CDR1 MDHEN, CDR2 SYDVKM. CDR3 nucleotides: TGTGCCAGCAGTTCGGCCAATCAGCCCCAGCATTTT. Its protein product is CASSSANQPQHF. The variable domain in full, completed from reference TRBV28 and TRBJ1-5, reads DVKVTQSSRYLVKRTGEKVFLECVQDMDHENMFWYRQDPGLGLRLIYFSYDVKMKEKGDIPEGYSVSREKKERFSLILESASTNQTSMYLCASSSANQPQHFGDGTRLSIL.

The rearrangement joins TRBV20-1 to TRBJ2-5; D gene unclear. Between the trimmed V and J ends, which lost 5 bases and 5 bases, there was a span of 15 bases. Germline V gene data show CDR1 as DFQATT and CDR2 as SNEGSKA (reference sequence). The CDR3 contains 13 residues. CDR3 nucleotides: TGCAGTGCTGGTGACCTTATTTGGGAGACCCAGTACTTC. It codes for CSAGDLIWETQYF.

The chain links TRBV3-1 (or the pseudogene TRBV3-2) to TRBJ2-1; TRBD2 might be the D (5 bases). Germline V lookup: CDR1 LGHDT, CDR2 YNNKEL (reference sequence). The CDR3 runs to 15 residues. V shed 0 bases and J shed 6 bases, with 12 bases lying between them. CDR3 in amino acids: CASSQDLTRANEQFF. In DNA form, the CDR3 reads TGTGCCAGCAGCCAAGATTTGACGCGGGCCAATGAGCAGTTCTTC.

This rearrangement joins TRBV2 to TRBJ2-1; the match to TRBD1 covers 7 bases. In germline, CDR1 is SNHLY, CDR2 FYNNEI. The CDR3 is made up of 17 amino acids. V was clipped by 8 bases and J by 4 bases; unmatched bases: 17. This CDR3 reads CASQTSPDRADYNEQFF. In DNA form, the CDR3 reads TGTGCCAGCCAAACGAGCCCTGACAGGGCGGATTACAATGAGCAGTTCTTC.

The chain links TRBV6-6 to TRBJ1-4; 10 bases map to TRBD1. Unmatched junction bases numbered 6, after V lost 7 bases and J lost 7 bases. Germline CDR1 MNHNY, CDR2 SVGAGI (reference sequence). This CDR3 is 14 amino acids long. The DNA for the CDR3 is TGTGCCAGCAACCCCGGGACAGGGGTTGAAAAACTGTTTTTT. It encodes CASNPGTGVEKLFF.

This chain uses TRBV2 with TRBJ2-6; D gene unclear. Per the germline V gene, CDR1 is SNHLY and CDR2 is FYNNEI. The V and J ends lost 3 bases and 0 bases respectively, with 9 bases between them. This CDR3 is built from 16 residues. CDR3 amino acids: CASSDGHLSGANVLTF. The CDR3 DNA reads TGTGCCAGCAGTGACGGGCACCTCTCTGGGGCCAACGTCCTGACTTTC. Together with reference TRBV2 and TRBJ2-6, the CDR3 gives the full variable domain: EPEVTQTPSHQVTQMGQEVILRCVPISNHLYFYWYRQILGQKVEFLVSFYNNEISEKSEIFDDQFSVERPDGSNFTLKIRSTKLEDSAMYFCASSDGHLSGANVLTFGAGSRLTVL.